The clone carrying this TCR beta chain was seen at least ten times. Its antigen remains unknown. This sample was taken from a study of early T cells in non-severe SARS-CoV-2 infection. Study at large: Sequencing was performed on bulk RNA from unsorted whole blood, leaving chains unpaired. Study results and limitations: The matching step, a VDJdb search, favored anti-spike CD8 responses and missed private and CD4 specificities.

As part of library construction, unique molecular identifiers were attached to individual cDNA molecules. MiXCR, run by TCRdb on the 5' RACE reads, gives a single entry per CDR3 protein. Of 30,000 to 40,000 distinct CDR3 sequences detected, about 5% appear once; the ten largest clones hold 15% to 20%. This receptor was taken from an adult who was a healthcare worker with PCR-confirmed SARS-CoV-2 infection or an uninfected control (not recorded which). Sequencing was performed on whole blood.

CDR3 in DNA: TGCGCCAGCAGTGAGTTCGGGCGGGGGGTCTACAATGAGCAGTTCTTC. It codes for CASSEFGRGVYNEQFF. This chain uses TRBV10-1 with TRBJ2-1; 8 nucleotides align to TRBD2. After removal of 1 base from V and 3 bases from J, the junction contained 5 bases not matched to a gene. The V gene's germline CDR1 is WNHNN and CDR2 SYGVQD (reference sequence). This CDR3 comprises 16 residues.